The present T cell receptor (beta chain) was sequenced within a study of cytomegalovirus exposure and HLA in healthy donors. Only in-frame clones appear in the TCRdb table, and some are missing; sequencing was by immunoSEQ multiplex PCR. The sample yields 50,000 to 65,000 clones, roughly 94% seen once. Germline V gene data show CDR1 as SGHKS and CDR2 as YYEKEE (reference sequence). The CDR3 runs to 17 residues. Trimming left V 0 bases short and J 0 bases short, with 13 bases between. Separate from the approximately 600-subject first cohort was the approximately 130-subject validation cohort, to which the donors belonged.

Sequenced sample: PBMCs. This TCR was recovered from a woman between 18 and 30 years old in good health and CMV-seropositive. The rearrangement uses TRBV5-5 and TRBJ1-3; D is unclear. The CDR3 loop is CASSLVPQRVSGNTIYF. CDR3 in DNA: TGTGCCAGCAGCTTGGTCCCTCAGCGAGTCTCTGGAAACACCATATATTTT.